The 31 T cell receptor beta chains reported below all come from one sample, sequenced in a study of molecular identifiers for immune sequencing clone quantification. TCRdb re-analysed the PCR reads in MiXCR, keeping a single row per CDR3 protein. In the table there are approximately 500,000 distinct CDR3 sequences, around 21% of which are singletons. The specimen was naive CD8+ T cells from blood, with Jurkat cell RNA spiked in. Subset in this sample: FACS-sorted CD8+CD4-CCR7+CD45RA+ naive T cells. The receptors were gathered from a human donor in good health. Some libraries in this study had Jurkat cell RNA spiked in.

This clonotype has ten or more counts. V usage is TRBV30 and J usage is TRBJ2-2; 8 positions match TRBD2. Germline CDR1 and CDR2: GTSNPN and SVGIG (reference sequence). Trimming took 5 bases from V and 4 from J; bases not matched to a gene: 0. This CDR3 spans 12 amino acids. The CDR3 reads CAWGTSTGELFF. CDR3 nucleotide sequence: TGTGCCTGGGGGACTAGCACCGGGGAGCTGTTTTTT.

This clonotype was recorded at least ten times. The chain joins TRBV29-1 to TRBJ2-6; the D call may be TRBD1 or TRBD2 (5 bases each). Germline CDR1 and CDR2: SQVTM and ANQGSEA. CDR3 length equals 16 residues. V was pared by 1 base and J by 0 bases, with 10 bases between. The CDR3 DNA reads TGCAGCGTTGAAGGGGACGTGAACTCTGGGGCCAACGTCCTGACTTTC. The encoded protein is CSVEGDVNSGANVLTF.

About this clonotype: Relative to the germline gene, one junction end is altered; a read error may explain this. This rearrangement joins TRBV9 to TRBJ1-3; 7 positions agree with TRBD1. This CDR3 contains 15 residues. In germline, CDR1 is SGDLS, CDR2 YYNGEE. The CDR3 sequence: CAGSGNRDSYDTIYF. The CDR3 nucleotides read TGTGCCGGCAGCGGGAACCGGGACAGTTACGACACCATATATTTT. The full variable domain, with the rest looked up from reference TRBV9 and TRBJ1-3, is DSGVTQTPKHLITATGQRVTLRCSPRSGDLSVYWYQQSLDQGLQFLIQYYNGEERAKGNILERFSAQQFPDLHSELNLSSLELGDSALYFCAGSGNRDSYDTIYFGEGSWLTVV.

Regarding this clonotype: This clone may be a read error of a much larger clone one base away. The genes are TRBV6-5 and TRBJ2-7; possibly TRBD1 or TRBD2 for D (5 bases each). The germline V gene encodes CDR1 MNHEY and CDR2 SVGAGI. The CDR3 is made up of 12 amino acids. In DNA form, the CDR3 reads TGTGCCGGCAGGGACGGGCTGGGAAGGCAGTACTTC. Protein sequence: CAGRDGLGRQYF.

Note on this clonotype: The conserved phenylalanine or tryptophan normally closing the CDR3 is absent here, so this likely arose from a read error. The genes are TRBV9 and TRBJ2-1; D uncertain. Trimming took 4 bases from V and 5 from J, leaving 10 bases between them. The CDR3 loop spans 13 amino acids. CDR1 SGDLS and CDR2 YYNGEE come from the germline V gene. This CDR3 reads CASSPPTHNEQFS. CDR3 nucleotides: TGTGCCAGCAGCCCACCAACCCACAATGAGCAGTTCTCC.

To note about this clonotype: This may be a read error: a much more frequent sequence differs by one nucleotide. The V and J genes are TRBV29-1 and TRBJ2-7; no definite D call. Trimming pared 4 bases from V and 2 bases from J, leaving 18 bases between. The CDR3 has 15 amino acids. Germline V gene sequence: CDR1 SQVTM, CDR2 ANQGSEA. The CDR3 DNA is TGCAGCGTTGGAGATCCCGGCCAGTTACCCTACGAGCAGTACTTC. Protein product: CSVGDPGQLPYEQYF.

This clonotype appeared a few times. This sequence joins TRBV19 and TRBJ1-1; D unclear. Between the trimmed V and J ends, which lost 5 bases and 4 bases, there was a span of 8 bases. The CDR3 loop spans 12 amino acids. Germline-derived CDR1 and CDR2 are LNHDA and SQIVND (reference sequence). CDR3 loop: CASSDPATEAFF. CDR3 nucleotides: TGTGCCAGTAGTGACCCAGCCACTGAAGCTTTCTTT.

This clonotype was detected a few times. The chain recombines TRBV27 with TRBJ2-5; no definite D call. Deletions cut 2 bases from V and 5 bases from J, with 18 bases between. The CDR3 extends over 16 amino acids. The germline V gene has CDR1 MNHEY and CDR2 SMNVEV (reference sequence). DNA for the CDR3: TGTGCCAGCAGTTTAAACCTTTGGTCCCTCGAGGAGACCCAGTACTTC. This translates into CASSLNLWSLEETQYF.

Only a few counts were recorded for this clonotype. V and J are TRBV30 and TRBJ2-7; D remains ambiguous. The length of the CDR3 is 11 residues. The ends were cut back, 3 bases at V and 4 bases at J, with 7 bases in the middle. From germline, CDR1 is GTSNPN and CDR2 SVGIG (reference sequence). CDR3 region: CAWRTVYEQYF. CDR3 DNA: TGTGCCTGGAGAACAGTTTACGAGCAGTACTTC.

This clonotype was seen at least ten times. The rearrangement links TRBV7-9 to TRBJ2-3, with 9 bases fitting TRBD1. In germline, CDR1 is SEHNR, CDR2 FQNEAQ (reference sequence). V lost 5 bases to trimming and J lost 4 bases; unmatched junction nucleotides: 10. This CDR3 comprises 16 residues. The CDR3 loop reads CASSVTGTGIPDTQYF. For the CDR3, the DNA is TGTGCCAGCAGCGTAACCGGGACAGGGATTCCAGATACGCAGTATTTT.

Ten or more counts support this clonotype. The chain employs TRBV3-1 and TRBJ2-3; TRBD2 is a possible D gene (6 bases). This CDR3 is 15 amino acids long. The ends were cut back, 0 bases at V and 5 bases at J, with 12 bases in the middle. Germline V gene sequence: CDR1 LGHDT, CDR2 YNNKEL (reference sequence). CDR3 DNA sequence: TGTGCCAGCAGCCAAGATCTAGGAGGGGAAGATACGCAGTATTTT. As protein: CASSQDLGGEDTQYF.

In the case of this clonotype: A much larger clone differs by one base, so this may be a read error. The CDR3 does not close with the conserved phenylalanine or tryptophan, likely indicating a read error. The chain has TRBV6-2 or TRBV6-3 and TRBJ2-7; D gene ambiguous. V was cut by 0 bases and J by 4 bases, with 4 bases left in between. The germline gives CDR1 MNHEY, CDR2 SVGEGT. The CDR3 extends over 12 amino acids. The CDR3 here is CASSYSKYEQYL. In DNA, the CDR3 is TGTGCCAGCAGTTACTCGAAGTACGAGCAGTACCTC.

The CDR3 protein is CASSLDPTHANYGYTF. CDR3 DNA sequence: TGTGCCAGCAGCTTGGATCCAACGCACGCTAACTATGGCTACACCTTC. The J gene is TRBJ1-2, the V gene TRBV13; no clear D. Germline CDR1 and CDR2: PRHDT and FYEKMQ (reference sequence). V gave up 3 bases and J gave up 0 bases, with 14 bases separating them. The CDR3 is made up of 16 amino acids.

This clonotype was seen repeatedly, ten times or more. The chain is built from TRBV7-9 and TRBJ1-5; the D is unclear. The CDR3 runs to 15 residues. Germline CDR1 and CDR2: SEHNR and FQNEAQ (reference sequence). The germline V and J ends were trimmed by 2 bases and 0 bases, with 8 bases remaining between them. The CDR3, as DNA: TGTGCCAGCAGCTTAAACAGATCTAGCAATCAGCCCCAGCATTTT. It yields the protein CASSLNRSSNQPQHF.

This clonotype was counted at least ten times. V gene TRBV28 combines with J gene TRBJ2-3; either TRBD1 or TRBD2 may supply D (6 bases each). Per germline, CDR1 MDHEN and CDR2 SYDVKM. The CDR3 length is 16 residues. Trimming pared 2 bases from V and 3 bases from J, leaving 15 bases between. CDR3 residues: CASSLLGGRGTDTQYF. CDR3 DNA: TGTGCCAGCAGTTTACTTGGGGGGCGCGGGACAGATACGCAGTATTTT.

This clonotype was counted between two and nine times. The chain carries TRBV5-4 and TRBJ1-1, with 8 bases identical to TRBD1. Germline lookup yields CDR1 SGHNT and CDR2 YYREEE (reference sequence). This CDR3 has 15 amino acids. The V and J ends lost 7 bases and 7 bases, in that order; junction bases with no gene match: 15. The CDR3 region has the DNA TGTGCCAGCGGGGACTCCAGGGGGCAAGGCGATGAAGCTTTCTTT. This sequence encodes CASGDSRGQGDEAFF.

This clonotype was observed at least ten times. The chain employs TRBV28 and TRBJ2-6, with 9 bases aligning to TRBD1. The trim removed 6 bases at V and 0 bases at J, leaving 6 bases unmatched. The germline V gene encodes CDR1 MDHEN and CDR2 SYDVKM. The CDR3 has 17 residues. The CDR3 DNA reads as TGTGCCAGCAGAATCGGACAGGGGAGCTCTGGGGCCAACGTCCTGACTTTC. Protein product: CASRIGQGSSGANVLTF.

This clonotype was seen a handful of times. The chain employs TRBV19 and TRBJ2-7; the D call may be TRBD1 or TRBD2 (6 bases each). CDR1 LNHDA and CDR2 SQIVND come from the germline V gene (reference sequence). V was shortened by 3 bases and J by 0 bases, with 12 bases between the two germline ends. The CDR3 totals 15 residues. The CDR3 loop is CASSMAGGPSYEQYF. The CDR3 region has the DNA TGTGCCAGTAGTATGGCCGGGGGCCCCTCCTACGAGCAGTACTTC.

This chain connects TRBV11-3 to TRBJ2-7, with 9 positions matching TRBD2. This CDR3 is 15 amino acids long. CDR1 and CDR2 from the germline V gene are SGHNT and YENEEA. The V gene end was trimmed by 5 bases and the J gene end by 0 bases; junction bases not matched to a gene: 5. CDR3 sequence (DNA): TGTGCCAGCAGCGAACTTAGCGGGAGCTCCTACGAGCAGTACTTC. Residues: CASSELSGSSYEQYF.

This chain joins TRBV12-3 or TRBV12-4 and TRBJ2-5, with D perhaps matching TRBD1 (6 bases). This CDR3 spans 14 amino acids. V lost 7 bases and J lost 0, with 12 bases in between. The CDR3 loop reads CASKETGHQETQYF. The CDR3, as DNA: TGTGCCAGCAAAGAGACAGGACACCAAGAGACCCAGTACTTC.

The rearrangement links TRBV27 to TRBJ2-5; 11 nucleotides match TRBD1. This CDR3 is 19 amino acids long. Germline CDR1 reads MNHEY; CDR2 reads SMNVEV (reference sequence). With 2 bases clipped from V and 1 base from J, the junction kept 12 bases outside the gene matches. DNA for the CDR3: TGTGCCAGCAGTTTAAAAGGGACAGGGGGTAGCGGGACCCAAGAGACCCAGTACTTC. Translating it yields CASSLKGTGGSGTQETQYF.

The CDR3 nucleotides read TGTGCCAGCAGTTTGCGGTTGTACCAAGAGACCCAGTACTTC. Protein sequence: CASSLRLYQETQYF. This chain joins TRBV12-3 or TRBV12-4 and TRBJ2-5; no clear D gene. This CDR3 is built from 14 residues. V dropped 3 bases and J dropped 0 bases, with 8 bases sitting between them.

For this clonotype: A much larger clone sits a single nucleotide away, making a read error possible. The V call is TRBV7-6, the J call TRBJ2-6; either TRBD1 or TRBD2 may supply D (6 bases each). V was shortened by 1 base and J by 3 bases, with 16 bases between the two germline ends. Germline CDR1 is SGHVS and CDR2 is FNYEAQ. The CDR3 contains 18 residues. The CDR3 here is CASSLEGGALFGANVLTF. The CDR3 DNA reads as TGTGCCAGCAGCTTAGAGGGGGGTGCGCTGTTTGGGGCCAACGTCCTGACTTTC.

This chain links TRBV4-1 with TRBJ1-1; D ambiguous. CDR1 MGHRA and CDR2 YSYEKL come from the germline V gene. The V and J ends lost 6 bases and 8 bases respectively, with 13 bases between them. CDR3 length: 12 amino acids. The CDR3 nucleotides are TGCGCCAGCAGTACTGGGCTGGGCGAAGCTTTCTTT. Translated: CASSTGLGEAFF.

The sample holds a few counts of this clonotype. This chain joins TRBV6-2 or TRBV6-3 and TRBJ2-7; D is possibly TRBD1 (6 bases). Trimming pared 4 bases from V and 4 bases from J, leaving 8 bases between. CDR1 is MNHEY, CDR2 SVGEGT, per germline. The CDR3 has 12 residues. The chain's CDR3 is CASSWTVYEQYF. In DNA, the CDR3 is TGTGCCAGCAGTTGGACAGTATACGAGCAGTACTTC.

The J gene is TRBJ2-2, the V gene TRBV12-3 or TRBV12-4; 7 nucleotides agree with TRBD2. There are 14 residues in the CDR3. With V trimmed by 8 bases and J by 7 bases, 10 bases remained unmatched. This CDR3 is CASSNRGVSGELFF. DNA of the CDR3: TGTGCCAGCTCGAATCGGGGGGTCAGCGGGGAGCTGTTTTTT.

Written as DNA, the CDR3 is TGTGCCAGCAGTTTATTGGGCGGGGCTCAACCCTACGAGCAGTACTTC. This codes for CASSLLGGAQPYEQYF. The J gene is TRBJ2-7, the V gene TRBV27; TRBD2 is a possible D gene (6 bases). The V gene's germline CDR1 is MNHEY and CDR2 SMNVEV (reference sequence). The germline V and J ends were trimmed by 1 base and 2 bases, with 15 bases remaining between them. This CDR3 spans 16 amino acids.

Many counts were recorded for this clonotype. The CDR3 bases are TGTGCCAGCAGCTTGAGGGGGGAGTCCACAGATACGCAGTATTTT. It encodes CASSLRGESTDTQYF. The rearrangement links TRBV5-5 to TRBJ2-3; D tentatively fits TRBD1 or TRBD2 (6 bases each). Germline loops: CDR1 SGHKS, CDR2 YYEKEE (reference sequence). This CDR3 is 15 amino acids long. V dropped 1 base and J dropped 2 bases, with 11 bases sitting between them.

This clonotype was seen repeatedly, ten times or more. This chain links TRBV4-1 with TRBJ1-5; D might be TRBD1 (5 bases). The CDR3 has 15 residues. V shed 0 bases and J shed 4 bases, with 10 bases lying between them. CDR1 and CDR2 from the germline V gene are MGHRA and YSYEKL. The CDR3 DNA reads TGCGCCAGCAGCCAAGAAGGGGAGGGGAATCAGCCCCAGCATTTT. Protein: CASSQEGEGNQPQHF.

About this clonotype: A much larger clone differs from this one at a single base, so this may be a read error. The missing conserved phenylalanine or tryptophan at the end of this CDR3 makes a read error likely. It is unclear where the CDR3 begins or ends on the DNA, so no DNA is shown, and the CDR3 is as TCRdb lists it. This chain's CDR3 is CASSKKPGQGARTDTQYS. The V gene is TRBV21-1, the J gene TRBJ2-3; TRBD1, as called in the table, went unchecked against the DNA. TRBV21-1 is a documented pseudogene. Termini included, the CDR3 measures 18 amino acids.

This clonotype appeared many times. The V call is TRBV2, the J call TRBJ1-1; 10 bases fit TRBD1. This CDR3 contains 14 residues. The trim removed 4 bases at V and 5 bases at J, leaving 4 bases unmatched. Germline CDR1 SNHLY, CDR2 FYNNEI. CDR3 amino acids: CASSGSDRGTEAFF. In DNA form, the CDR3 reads TGTGCCAGCAGTGGATCGGACAGGGGGACTGAAGCTTTCTTT.